Below are 14 T cell receptor beta chains sequenced from a single sample in a study of cytomegalovirus exposure and HLA in healthy donors. The PCR ran on 60 Vbeta and 13 Jbeta primers. Assay: immunoSEQ multiplex PCR; the TCRdb copy retains only in-frame clones and omits some. This sample has over 80,000 clones; 60% to 75% occur once, and the top ten carry less than 15%. Sequencing used PBMCs. All receptors come from a woman between 70 and 85 years old in good health and CMV-seropositive.

The rearrangement uses TRBV5-1 and TRBJ2-3, with 12 bases that match TRBD2. The CDR3 runs to 17 residues. The V segment lost 0 bases and the J segment 6 bases; nucleotides outside the gene matches: 8. Per the germline V gene, CDR1 is SGHRS and CDR2 is YFSETQ. The CDR3 sequence is CASSLAGLAGGSDTQYF. CDR3 DNA: TGCGCCAGCAGCTTGGCCGGTCTAGCGGGAGGGTCGGATACGCAGTATTTT.

V gene TRBV12-5 combines with J gene TRBJ2-7; D gene ambiguous. Germline CDR1 LGHNT, CDR2 FRNRAP. This CDR3 contains 11 residues. The ends were cut back, 3 bases at V and 4 bases at J, with 4 bases in the middle. The CDR3 DNA reads as TGTGCTAGTGGTTTTGAGTACGAGCAGTACTTC. It yields the protein CASGFEYEQYF.

This rearrangement joins TRBV6-1 to TRBJ1-1; D possibly corresponds to TRBD1 (6 bases). Germline V gene sequence: CDR1 MNHNS, CDR2 SASEGT. This CDR3 has 15 residues. V lost 4 bases and J 1 base, leaving 13 bases between the germline ends. The CDR3 sequence is CASSAGGAGNTEAFF. CDR3 bases: TGTGCCAGCAGTGCCGGGGGGGCAGGGAACACTGAAGCTTTCTTT.

The rearrangement links TRBV2 to TRBJ2-4, with TRBD2 as a possible D gene (5 bases). CDR1 and CDR2 (germline): SNHLY, FYNNEI. This CDR3 is built from 16 residues. Trimming cost V 4 bases and J 6 bases, with 19 bases left between them. Here the CDR3 reads CASSVSGVLRGNIQYF. The CDR3 DNA reads as TGTGCCAGCAGTGTGAGTGGGGTGCTTCGGGGAAACATTCAGTACTTC. The full variable domain, rest sourced from reference TRBV2 and TRBJ2-4, is EPEVTQTPSHQVTQMGQEVILRCVPISNHLYFYWYRQILGQKVEFLVSFYNNEISEKSEIFDDQFSVERPDGSNFTLKIRSTKLEDSAMYFCASSVSGVLRGNIQYFGAGTRLSVL.

This clone was observed a few times. The chain has TRBV28 and TRBJ2-7; 8 bases are shared with TRBD1. With 7 bases clipped from V and 4 bases from J, the junction kept 9 bases outside the gene matches. Germline CDR1 MDHEN, CDR2 SYDVKM. CDR3 size: 14 residues. CDR3: CASNPQGARYEQYF. The CDR3 DNA reads as TGTGCCAGCAATCCGCAGGGGGCGCGGTACGAGCAGTACTTC. Drawing the rest from reference TRBV28 and TRBJ2-7, the complete variable domain is DVKVTQSSRYLVKRTGEKVFLECVQDMDHENMFWYRQDPGLGLRLIYFSYDVKMKEKGDIPEGYSVSREKKERFSLILESASTNQTSMYLCASNPQGARYEQYFGPGTRLTVT.

This clone appeared a few times. This chain links TRBV6-4 with TRBJ1-6; 7 bases are a match to TRBD1. CDR1 and CDR2 (germline): MRHNA, SNTAGT. The V segment lost 3 bases and the J segment 9 bases; nucleotides outside the gene matches: 8. The CDR3 totals 15 residues. CDR3 sequence: CASSERTGLGSPLHF. CDR3 nucleotide sequence: TGTGCCAGCAGTGAGCGGACAGGCTTAGGTTCACCCCTCCACTTT.

The CDR3 spells CASRLGTSGSNEQFF. The CDR3 nucleotides are TGTGCCAGCAGGCTAGGGACTAGCGGGTCCAATGAGCAGTTCTTC. The gene calls are TRBV6-5 and TRBJ2-1; TRBD2 aligns across 12 bases. Germline CDR1 and CDR2: MNHEY and SVGAGI. The CDR3 spans 15 residues. J lost 6 bases, V lost 6 bases, and 6 bases had no gene match.

This clone was observed a few times. V usage is TRBV4-3 and J usage is TRBJ1-4; D perhaps matches TRBD1 (6 bases). Trimming stripped 4 bases from V and 5 bases from J, with 17 bases between. Germline V gives CDR1 LGHNA, CDR2 YSLEER. The CDR3 totals 16 residues. The CDR3 loop is CASSPTGYGQNEKLFF. The CDR3 coding sequence is TGCGCCAGCAGCCCCACAGGGTACGGGCAAAATGAAAAACTGTTTTTT.

This clone was counted a single time. V gene TRBV2 combines with J gene TRBJ2-3, with TRBD1 as a possible D gene (5 bases). From germline, CDR1 is SNHLY and CDR2 FYNNEI. The V end was cut by 10 bases, the J end by 0 bases, with 8 bases between. The CDR3 covers 12 residues. CDR3 nucleotides: TGTGCCATCAGGGCTAGCACAGATACGCAGTATTTT. Its protein product is CAIRASTDTQYF.

The V and J genes are TRBV5-4 and TRBJ1-4, with D unclear. V was trimmed by 0 bases and J by 0 bases, leaving 12 bases between them. Germline CDR1 SGHNT, CDR2 YYREEE (reference sequence). The CDR3 consists of 17 residues. The CDR3 sequence is CASSLGGGLSTNEKLFF. The CDR3 region has the DNA TGTGCCAGCAGCTTGGGTGGCGGACTTTCAACTAATGAAAAACTGTTTTTT.

This chain joins TRBV30 and TRBJ1-1, with a tentative D call TRBD1 (5 bases). Trimming left V 0 bases short and J 11 bases short, with 10 bases between. CDR1 is GTSNPN, CDR2 SVGIG, per germline (reference sequence). This CDR3 is built from 11 residues. The CDR3 DNA reads TGTGCCTGGAGTGTGCAGGGTAAGGCTTTCTTT. This codes for CAWSVQGKAFF.

The genes are TRBV30 and TRBJ1-3, with 7 bases fitting TRBD1. J lost 4 bases, V lost 3 bases, and 9 bases had no gene match. The CDR3 consists of 15 residues. CDR1 and CDR2 (germline): GTSNPN, SVGIG (reference sequence). The CDR3 here is CAWSGGGQSGNTIYF. CDR3 DNA sequence: TGTGCCTGGAGCGGAGGGGGCCAATCCGGAAACACCATATATTTT.

The chain has TRBV4-2 and TRBJ2-7, with D possibly TRBD2 on 6 matching bases. CDR3 size: 16 residues. Germline V lookup: CDR1 LGHNA, CDR2 YNFKEQ. Between the trimmed V and J ends, which lost 0 bases and 3 bases, there was a span of 15 bases. Here the CDR3 DNA reads TGTGCCAGCAGCCAAGATGCCGGGGGTCATGGCTACGAGCAGTACTTC. This sequence encodes CASSQDAGGHGYEQYF.

The chain couples TRBV28 to TRBJ1-3; 8 bases map to TRBD1. With V trimmed by 5 bases and J by 0 bases, 6 bases remained unmatched. Germline V gene lookup returns CDR1 MDHEN and CDR2 SYDVKM. This CDR3 has 16 residues. The CDR3 DNA is TGTGCCAGCAGTCGTCTACAGGGGGTCTCTGGAAACACCATATATTTT. This sequence encodes CASSRLQGVSGNTIYF.